One and the same sample provided the 27 T cell receptor beta chains below, sequenced in a study of regulatory T cells in long-lasting Graves disease. The time point: newly diagnosed GD, antithyroid drugs for less than 3 months. Following extraction of RNA from PBMCs, that RNA was used to make the TCR library. TCR beta libraries were built with iRepertoire HTBI primers and Arm-PCR of CDR3 regions. TCRdb re-derived calls from the multiplex PCR reads in MiXCR, one entry per CDR3 protein. This table holds 600,000 to 650,000 distinct CDR3 sequences, roughly 15% found once. The data also belong to a second study, concerning T cells in Graves' hyperthyroidism and ophthalmopathy.

The specimen comprised peripheral blood mononuclear cells (PBMCs), sampled at new diagnosis, from a patient treated with antithyroid drugs. Receptors were obtained from a woman aged 25 to 39 with Graves disease.

Ten or more counts support this clonotype. The chain links TRBV28 to TRBJ2-1, with D possibly being TRBD2 (6 bases). With 6 bases removed from V and 4 bases from J, the gap between germline ends came to 16 bases. Germline loops: CDR1 MDHEN, CDR2 SYDVKM. This CDR3 is 15 amino acids long. The CDR3 is CASSAYGRAYNEQFF. Written as DNA, the CDR3 is TGTGCCAGCAGCGCATACGGGAGAGCTTACAATGAGCAGTTCTTC.

This clonotype was counted between two and nine times. V is TRBV7-9 and J is TRBJ1-2; a weak D match, TRBD1 (6 bases). This CDR3 contains 14 residues. V gave up 2 bases and J gave up 4 bases, with 11 bases separating them. Germline V lookup: CDR1 SEHNR, CDR2 FQNEAQ (reference sequence). The CDR3 here is CASSLTGGPYGYTF. DNA for the CDR3: TGTGCCAGCAGCTTAACCGGGGGGCCCTATGGCTACACCTTC.

A few counts support this clonotype. V and J are TRBV20-1 and TRBJ2-3; D is undetermined. The CDR3 runs to 12 residues. In germline, CDR1 is DFQATT, CDR2 SNEGSKA (reference sequence). Trimming stripped 3 bases from V and 4 bases from J, with 8 bases between. The CDR3 protein is CSARGIADTQYF. DNA for the CDR3: TGCAGTGCTAGGGGTATCGCAGATACGCAGTATTTT.

This clonotype was seen once. The chain has TRBV20-1 and TRBJ1-4; D gene ambiguous. This CDR3 has 12 residues. In germline, CDR1 is DFQATT, CDR2 SNEGSKA (reference sequence). V shed 5 bases and J shed 5 bases, with 9 bases lying between them. CDR3 residues: CSAGPGNEKLFF. The CDR3 nucleotides read TGCAGTGCTGGACCGGGGAATGAAAAACTGTTTTTT.

V usage is TRBV9 and J usage is TRBJ2-3, with TRBD2 matching over 7 bases. The CDR3 length is 14 residues. The ends lost 0 bases at V and 4 bases at J; junction bases unmatched: 2. The germline CDR1 and CDR2 sequences are SGDLS and YYNGEE. The DNA of the CDR3 is TGTGCCAGCAGCGTAGGGCTAGCGGCAGATACGCAGTATTTT. It codes for CASSVGLAADTQYF.

The chain combines TRBV24-1 with TRBJ1-2, with D tentatively TRBD1 (5 bases). V was cut by 9 bases and J by 3 bases, with 16 bases left in between. CDR1 and CDR2 (germline): KGHDR, SFDVKD. The CDR3 extends over 14 amino acids. In DNA form, the CDR3 reads TGTGCCACCGCCGAAACTGGGACGGACTATGGCTACACCTTC. Protein sequence: CATAETGTDYGYTF.

V is TRBV19 and J is TRBJ2-3; 11 bases align to TRBD1. The V gene's germline CDR1 is LNHDA and CDR2 SQIVND (reference sequence). The trim removed 6 bases at V and 4 bases at J, leaving 6 bases unmatched. This CDR3 region has 15 residues. This chain's CDR3 is CASSGTGGVSDTQYF. The CDR3 coding sequence is TGTGCCAGTAGCGGGACAGGGGGTGTATCAGATACGCAGTATTTT. Using reference TRBV19 and TRBJ2-3 for the parts outside the CDR3, the full variable domain is DGGITQSPKYLFRKEGQNVTLSCEQNLNHDAMYWYRQDPGQGLRLIYYSQIVNDFQKGDIAEGYSVSREKKESFPLTVTSAQKNPTAFYLCASSGTGGVSDTQYFGPGTRLTVL.

The J gene is TRBJ2-5, the V gene TRBV2; weak D call: TRBD2 (5 bases). Germline V gene sequence: CDR1 SNHLY, CDR2 FYNNEI. V lost 3 bases and J lost 5, with 10 bases in between. The CDR3 runs 13 residues. The CDR3 protein is CASSDFREETQYF. Written as DNA, the CDR3 is TGTGCCAGCAGTGACTTTAGGGAGGAGACCCAGTACTTC.

This clonotype was counted a few times. CDR3 coding DNA: TGTGCCAGCAGCCCTGGGGGTACCCATCGAAAACTGTTTTTT. Protein sequence: CASSPGGTHRKLFF. The chain combines TRBV7-6 with TRBJ1-4; possible D gene TRBD1, 5 bases. The germline V and J ends were trimmed by 5 bases and 10 bases, with 17 bases remaining between them. This CDR3 contains 14 residues. CDR1 is SGHVS, CDR2 FNYEAQ, per germline.

This clonotype was seen at least ten times. The V gene is TRBV10-3, the J gene TRBJ1-1; no firm D call. CDR1 is ENHRY and CDR2 is SYGVKD in the germline V gene. V was cut by 3 bases and J by 1 base, with 9 bases left in between. CDR3 length equals 14 residues. The CDR3 protein is CAISEERSNTEAFF. Here the CDR3 DNA reads TGTGCCATCAGTGAAGAGAGATCGAACACTGAAGCTTTCTTT.

This clonotype was observed a handful of times. The chain recombines TRBV18 with TRBJ2-5, with D tentatively TRBD1 (6 bases). This CDR3 contains 15 residues. V was cut by 6 bases and J by 2 bases, with 16 bases left in between. The germline V gene encodes CDR1 KGHSH and CDR2 LQKENI. This CDR3 is CASSTRTELQETQYF. The CDR3 DNA is TGTGCCAGCTCGACAAGGACAGAATTGCAAGAGACCCAGTACTTC.

This clonotype was seen a few times. J is TRBJ2-1 and V is TRBV20-1, with D tentatively TRBD1 (6 bases). V lost 5 bases, J lost 6 bases, and 20 bases lay in between. CDR3 length equals 15 residues. CDR1 DFQATT and CDR2 SNEGSKA come from the germline V gene (reference sequence). CDR3 amino acids: CSAQGVRTVSNEQFF. The CDR3 DNA sequence: TGCAGTGCTCAAGGGGTTCGGACAGTATCCAATGAGCAGTTCTTC.

This clonotype was seen at least ten times. DNA for the CDR3: TGTGCCAGCAGCTTAACTCGGACTACGACCTACAATGAGCAGTTCTTC. Translating gives CASSLTRTTTYNEQFF. This chain joins TRBV7-3 and TRBJ2-1; a possible D gene is TRBD2 (6 bases). Between the trimmed V and J ends, which lost 0 bases and 2 bases, there was a span of 11 bases. The CDR3 totals 16 residues. CDR1 SGHTA and CDR2 FQGTGA come from the germline V gene.

V is TRBV12-3 or TRBV12-4 and J is TRBJ1-4; 9 nucleotides line up with TRBD1. The CDR3 runs to 15 residues. J was trimmed by 6 bases and V by 6 bases; bases with no gene match: 8. As DNA, the CDR3 is TGTGCCAGCAGGAAAACAGGGGGCGCCGATGAAAAACTGTTTTTT. As protein: CASRKTGGADEKLFF.

This clonotype was recorded many times. This sequence joins TRBV10-3 and TRBJ1-2, with 8 bases identical to TRBD1. With V trimmed by 11 bases and J by 4 bases, 6 bases remained unmatched. This CDR3 comprises 12 residues. Germline assignment: CDR1 ENHRY and CDR2 SYGVKD. Here the CDR3 reads CAVTGGSYGYTF. The CDR3 DNA reads as TGTGCCGTCACAGGGGGGTCCTATGGCTACACCTTC.

This chain connects TRBV19 to TRBJ1-3; 11 bases map to TRBD1. Looked up from germline, CDR1 is LNHDA and CDR2 is SQIVND (reference sequence). The CDR3 extends over 13 amino acids. The V gene end was trimmed by 8 bases and the J gene end by 7 bases; junction bases not matched to a gene: 4. CDR3 region: CASARDRGNTIYF. CDR3 nucleotides: TGTGCCAGTGCTCGGGACAGGGGGAACACCATATATTTT.

This clonotype was found many times. The rearrangement uses TRBV6-5 and TRBJ1-5; D is perhaps TRBD1 (5 bases). The CDR3 contains 14 residues. Trimming took off 3 bases at V and 4 bases at J, with 10 bases between the two ends. Per germline, CDR1 MNHEY and CDR2 SVGAGI. The CDR3 region has the DNA TGTGCCAGCAGTTATCGCGCAGGGAATCAGCCCCAGCATTTT. This codes for CASSYRAGNQPQHF.

This chain joins TRBV28 and TRBJ2-7; no reliable D call. The V gene's germline CDR1 is MDHEN and CDR2 SYDVKM. V dropped 8 bases and J dropped 2 bases, with 10 bases sitting between them. The CDR3 sequence is 12 residues long. This CDR3 is CASRTEPYEQYF. The CDR3 nucleotides read TGTGCCAGCCGAACAGAGCCCTACGAGCAGTACTTC.

The genes are TRBV6-2 or TRBV6-3 and TRBJ2-4; a possible D gene is TRBD2 (5 bases). The germline CDR1 and CDR2 sequences are MNHEY and SVGEGT. This CDR3 comprises 14 residues. V lost 6 bases and J lost 5, with 14 bases in between. CDR3: CASRVLADENIQYF. Written as DNA, the CDR3 is TGTGCCAGCAGAGTCCTAGCTGACGAAAACATTCAGTACTTC.

The J gene is TRBJ2-1, the V gene TRBV7-9, with 11 bases aligning to TRBD2. CDR1 is SEHNR and CDR2 is FQNEAQ in the germline V gene (reference sequence). This CDR3 is built from 16 residues. Losses at the gene ends were 5 bases for V and 3 bases for J; bases not matched to a gene: 6. CDR3 sequence: CASSPRTSGFYNEQFF. Written as DNA, the CDR3 is TGTGCCAGCAGCCCGCGGACTAGCGGGTTCTACAATGAGCAGTTCTTC.

This chain uses TRBV11-2 with TRBJ2-5; D is perhaps TRBD2 (5 bases). V was clipped by 4 bases and J by 5 bases, with 14 bases between them. This CDR3 comprises 14 residues. Looked up from germline, CDR1 is SGHAT and CDR2 is FQNNGV. For the CDR3, the DNA is TGTGCCAGCAGCTCCGAGTCAACGGGGGAGACCCAGTACTTC. Protein product: CASSSESTGETQYF.

This clonotype was seen more than once but under ten times. The chain uses TRBV11-1 and TRBJ1-1, with D unclear. Trimming stripped 5 bases from V and 4 bases from J, with 17 bases between. The CDR3 spans 15 residues. Germline CDR1 is SGHAT and CDR2 is FQDESV (reference sequence). For the CDR3, the DNA is TGTGCCAGCAGCCGAAGGCCTCCATCTCCCACTGAAGCTTTCTTT. Translated: CASSRRPPSPTEAFF.

This clonotype showed up just a few times. The chain recombines TRBV5-6 with TRBJ2-7, with 11 bases identical to TRBD2. In germline, CDR1 is SGHDT, CDR2 YYEEEE. CDR3 length: 20 residues. Trimming took 4 bases from V and 2 from J; bases not matched to a gene: 20. The CDR3 loop reads CASSLLLLAGVRLGTYEQYF. Written as DNA, the CDR3 is TGTGCCAGCAGCCTCTTATTACTAGCGGGAGTACGTTTGGGAACCTACGAGCAGTACTTC.

This clonotype was detected a few times. V is TRBV9 and J is TRBJ1-1; 7 bases map to TRBD1. Germline V gene sequence: CDR1 SGDLS, CDR2 YYNGEE. The CDR3 length is 17 residues. The ends lost 0 bases at V and 3 bases at J; junction bases unmatched: 11. The CDR3 region has the DNA TGTGCCAGCAGCGTAGGGGACAGCCTGAATAAGGACACTGAAGCTTTCTTT. This translates into CASSVGDSLNKDTEAFF.

On this clonotype itself: This may be a read error: a much more frequent sequence differs by one nucleotide. V usage is TRBV9 and J usage is TRBJ1-2, with D tentatively TRBD1 (5 bases). V lost 4 bases and J lost 7, with 20 bases in between. This CDR3 is 15 amino acids long. Germline CDR1 and CDR2: SGDLS and YYNGEE. The CDR3 DNA follows: TGTGCCAGCAGCCCCAGTACCGGGGGGGACTGTGGCTACACCTTC. Encoded protein: CASSPSTGGDCGYTF.

This clonotype was recorded a few times. V gene TRBV5-1 combines with J gene TRBJ1-1; 8 bases align to TRBD1. The CDR3 runs 13 residues. Germline V lookup: CDR1 SGHRS, CDR2 YFSETQ. J lost 8 bases, V lost 6 bases, and 9 bases had no gene match. CDR3 residues: CASIDRGVSEAFF. CDR3 DNA sequence: TGCGCCAGCATAGACAGGGGCGTCTCGGAAGCTTTCTTT.

This clonotype has at least ten counts. V usage is TRBV5-1 and J usage is TRBJ2-2; 14 nucleotides line up with TRBD2. Trimming took 5 bases from V and 4 from J; bases not matched to a gene: 7. CDR1 SGHRS and CDR2 YFSETQ come from the germline V gene. CDR3 length equals 17 residues. The CDR3 protein is CASRGLAGDGATGELFF. The CDR3 DNA follows: TGCGCCAGCAGGGGACTAGCGGGAGATGGCGCCACCGGGGAGCTGTTTTTT.